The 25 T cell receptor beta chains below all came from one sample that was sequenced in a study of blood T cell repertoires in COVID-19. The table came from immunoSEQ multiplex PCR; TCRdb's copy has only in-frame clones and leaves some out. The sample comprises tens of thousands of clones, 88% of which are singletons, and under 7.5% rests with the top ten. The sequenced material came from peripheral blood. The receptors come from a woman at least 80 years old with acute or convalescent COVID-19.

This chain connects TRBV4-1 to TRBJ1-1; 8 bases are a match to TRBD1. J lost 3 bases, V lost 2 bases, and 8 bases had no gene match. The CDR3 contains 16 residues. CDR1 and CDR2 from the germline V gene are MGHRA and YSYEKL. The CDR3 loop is CASSQPTGGRDTEAFF. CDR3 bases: TGCGCCAGCAGCCAACCAACAGGGGGGAGGGACACTGAAGCTTTCTTT.

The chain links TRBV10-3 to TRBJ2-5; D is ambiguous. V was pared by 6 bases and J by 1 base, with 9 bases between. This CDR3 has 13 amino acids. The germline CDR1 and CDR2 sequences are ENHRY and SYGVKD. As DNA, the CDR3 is TGTGCCATCAGCTCTGTCCCCCAAGAGACCCAGTACTTC. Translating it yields CAISSVPQETQYF.

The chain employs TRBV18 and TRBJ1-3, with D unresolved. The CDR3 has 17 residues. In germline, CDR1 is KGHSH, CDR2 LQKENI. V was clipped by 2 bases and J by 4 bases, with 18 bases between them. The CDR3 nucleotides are TGTGCCAGCTCACCAACCGGGAACTCAGCAGGAGGAAACACCATATATTTT. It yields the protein CASSPTGNSAGGNTIYF.

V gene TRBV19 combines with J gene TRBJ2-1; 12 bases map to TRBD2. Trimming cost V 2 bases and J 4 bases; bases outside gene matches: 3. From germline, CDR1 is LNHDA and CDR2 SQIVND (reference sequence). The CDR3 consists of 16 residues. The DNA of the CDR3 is TGTGCCAGTAGTATACTAGCGGGAGGGCTATACAATGAGCAGTTCTTC. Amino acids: CASSILAGGLYNEQFF.

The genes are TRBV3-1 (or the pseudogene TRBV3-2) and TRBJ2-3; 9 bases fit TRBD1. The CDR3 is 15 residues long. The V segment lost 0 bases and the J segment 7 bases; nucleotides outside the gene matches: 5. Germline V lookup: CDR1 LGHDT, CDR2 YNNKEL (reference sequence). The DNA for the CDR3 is TGTGCCAGCAGCCAAGATAAACAGGGGGCAAATACGCAGTATTTT. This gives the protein CASSQDKQGANTQYF.

The CDR3 region is CASSQDFGAGGNYEQYF. The CDR3, as DNA: TGTGCCAGCAGCCAAGATTTTGGAGCGGGAGGGAACTACGAGCAGTACTTC. This chain uses TRBV4-2 with TRBJ2-7; 10 nucleotides line up with TRBD2. V was pared by 0 bases and J by 3 bases, with 8 bases of the junction left unmatched. Looked up from germline, CDR1 is LGHNA and CDR2 is YNFKEQ. The CDR3 length is 17 residues.

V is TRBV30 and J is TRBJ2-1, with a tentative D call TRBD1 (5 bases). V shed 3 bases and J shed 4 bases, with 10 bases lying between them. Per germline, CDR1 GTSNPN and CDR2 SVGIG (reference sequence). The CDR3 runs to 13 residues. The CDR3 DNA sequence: TGTGCCTGGAGCGAGACAGAGTACAATGAGCAGTTCTTC. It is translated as CAWSETEYNEQFF.

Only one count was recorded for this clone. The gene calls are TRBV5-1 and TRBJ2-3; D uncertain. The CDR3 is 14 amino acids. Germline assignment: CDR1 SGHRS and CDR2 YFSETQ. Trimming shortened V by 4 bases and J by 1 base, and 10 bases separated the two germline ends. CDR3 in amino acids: CASSPSTGTDTQYF. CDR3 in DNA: TGCGCCAGCAGCCCAAGTACGGGCACAGATACGCAGTATTTT.

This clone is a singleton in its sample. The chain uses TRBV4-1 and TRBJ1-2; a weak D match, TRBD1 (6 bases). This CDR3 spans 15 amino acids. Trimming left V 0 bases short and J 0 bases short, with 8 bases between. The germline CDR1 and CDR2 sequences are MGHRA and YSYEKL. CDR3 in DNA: TGCGCCAGCAGCCAAGACCGACAGGCTAACTATGGCTACACCTTC. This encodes CASSQDRQANYGYTF.

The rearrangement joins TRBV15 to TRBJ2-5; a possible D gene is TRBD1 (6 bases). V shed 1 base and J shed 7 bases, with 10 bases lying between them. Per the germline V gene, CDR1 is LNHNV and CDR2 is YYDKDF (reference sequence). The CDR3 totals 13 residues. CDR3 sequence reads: CATSRAGDATQYF. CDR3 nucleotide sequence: TGTGCCACCAGCAGAGCAGGGGACGCGACCCAGTACTTC.

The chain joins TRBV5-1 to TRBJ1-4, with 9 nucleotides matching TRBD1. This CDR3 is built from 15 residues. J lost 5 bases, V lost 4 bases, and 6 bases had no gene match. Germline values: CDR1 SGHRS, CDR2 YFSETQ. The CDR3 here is CASSRNRGPNEKLFF. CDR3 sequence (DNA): TGCGCCAGCAGCCGGAACAGGGGGCCCAATGAAAAACTGTTTTTT.

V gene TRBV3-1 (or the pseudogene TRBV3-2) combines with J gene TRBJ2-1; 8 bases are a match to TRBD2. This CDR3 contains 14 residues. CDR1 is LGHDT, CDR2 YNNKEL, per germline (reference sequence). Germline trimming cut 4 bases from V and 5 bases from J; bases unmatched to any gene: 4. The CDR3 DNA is TGTGCCAGCAGCCCAGCGGGGGCTCACAATGAGCAGTTCTTC. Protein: CASSPAGAHNEQFF.

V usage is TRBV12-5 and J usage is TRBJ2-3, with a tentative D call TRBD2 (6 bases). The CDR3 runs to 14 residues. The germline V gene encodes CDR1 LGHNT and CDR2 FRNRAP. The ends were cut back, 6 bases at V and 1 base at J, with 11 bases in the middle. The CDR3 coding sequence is TGTGCTAGTGGGGGGGACTCCCGCACAGATACGCAGTATTTT. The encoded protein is CASGGDSRTDTQYF.

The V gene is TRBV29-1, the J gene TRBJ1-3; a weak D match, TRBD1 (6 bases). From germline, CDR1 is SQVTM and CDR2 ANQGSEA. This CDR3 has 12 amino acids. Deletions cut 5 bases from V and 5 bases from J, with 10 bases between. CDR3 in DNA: TGCAGCGTTAGGACAGAGAGAAACACCATATATTTT. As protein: CSVRTERNTIYF. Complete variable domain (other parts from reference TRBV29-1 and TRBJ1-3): SAVISQKPSRDICQRGTSLTIQCQVDSQVTMMFWYRQQPGQSLTLIATANQGSEATYESGFVIDKFPISRPNLTFSTLTVSNMSPEDSSIYLCSVRTERNTIYFGEGSWLTVV.

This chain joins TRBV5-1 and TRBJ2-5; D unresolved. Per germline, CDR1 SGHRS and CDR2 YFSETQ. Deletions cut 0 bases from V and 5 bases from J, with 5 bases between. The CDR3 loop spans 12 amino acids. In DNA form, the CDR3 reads TGCGCCAGCAGCTTGGCCCGGGAGACCCAGTACTTC. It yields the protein CASSLARETQYF.

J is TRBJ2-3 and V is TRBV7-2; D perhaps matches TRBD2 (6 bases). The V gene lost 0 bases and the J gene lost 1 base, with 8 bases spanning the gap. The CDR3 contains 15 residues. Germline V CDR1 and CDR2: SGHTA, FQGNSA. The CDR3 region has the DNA TGTGCCAGCAGCTTAGCGGGGGGTCGCACAGATACGCAGTATTTT. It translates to CASSLAGGRTDTQYF.

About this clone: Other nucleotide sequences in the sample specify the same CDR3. The CDR3 sequence is CASSPGTDTQYF. The CDR3 nucleotides are TGTGCCAGCAGCCCGGGCACAGATACGCAGTATTTT. This rearrangement joins TRBV7-6 to TRBJ2-3; D unresolved. CDR1 and CDR2 (germline): SGHVS, FNYEAQ. The CDR3 extends over 12 amino acids. The V end lost 5 bases, the J end lost 1 base, and 4 bases lay between the germline ends.

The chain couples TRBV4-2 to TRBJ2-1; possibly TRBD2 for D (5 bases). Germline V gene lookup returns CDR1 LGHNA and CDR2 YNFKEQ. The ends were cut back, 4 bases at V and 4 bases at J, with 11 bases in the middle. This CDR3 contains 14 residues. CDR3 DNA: TGTGCCAGCAGCCTTTCGACTACTTACAATGAGCAGTTCTTC. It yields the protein CASSLSTTYNEQFF.

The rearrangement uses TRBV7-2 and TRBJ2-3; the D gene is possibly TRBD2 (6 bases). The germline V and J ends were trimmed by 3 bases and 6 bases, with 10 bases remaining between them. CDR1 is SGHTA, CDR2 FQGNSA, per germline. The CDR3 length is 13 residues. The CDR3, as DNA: TGTGCCAGCAGCTTCGCAGGAGGGGATACGCAGTATTTT. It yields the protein CASSFAGGDTQYF.

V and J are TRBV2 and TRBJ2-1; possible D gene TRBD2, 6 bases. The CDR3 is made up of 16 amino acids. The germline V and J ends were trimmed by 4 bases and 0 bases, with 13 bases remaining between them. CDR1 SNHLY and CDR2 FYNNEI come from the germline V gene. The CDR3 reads CASSAQRASSYNEQFF. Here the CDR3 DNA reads TGTGCCAGCAGTGCCCAGCGGGCGAGCTCCTACAATGAGCAGTTCTTC.

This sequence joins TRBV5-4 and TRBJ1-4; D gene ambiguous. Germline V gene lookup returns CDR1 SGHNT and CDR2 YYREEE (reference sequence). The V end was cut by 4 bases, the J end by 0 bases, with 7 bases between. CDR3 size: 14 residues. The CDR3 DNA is TGTGCCAGCAGCGTCGGGACAACTAATGAAAAACTGTTTTTT. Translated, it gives CASSVGTTNEKLFF.

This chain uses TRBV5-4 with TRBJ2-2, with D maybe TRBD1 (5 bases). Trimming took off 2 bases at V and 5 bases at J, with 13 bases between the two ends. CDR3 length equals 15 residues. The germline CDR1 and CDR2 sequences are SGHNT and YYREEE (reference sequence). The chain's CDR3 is CASSFSRGRTGELFF. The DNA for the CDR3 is TGTGCCAGCAGCTTCTCTAGGGGAAGAACCGGGGAGCTGTTTTTT.

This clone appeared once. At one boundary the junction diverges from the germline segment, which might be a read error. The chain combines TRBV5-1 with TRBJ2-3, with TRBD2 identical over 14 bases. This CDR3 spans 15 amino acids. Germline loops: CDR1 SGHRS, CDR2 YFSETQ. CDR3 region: CASRDGTSGGQILDF. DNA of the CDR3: TGCGCCAGCAGGGACGGGACTAGCGGGGGCCAAATCTTAGATTTT.

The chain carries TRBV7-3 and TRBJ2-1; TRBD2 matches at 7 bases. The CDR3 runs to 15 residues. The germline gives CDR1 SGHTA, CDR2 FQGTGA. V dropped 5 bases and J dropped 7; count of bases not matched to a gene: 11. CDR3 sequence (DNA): TGTGCCAGCAGCCCCGTGACTAGCCCCAGGAATGAGCAGTTCTTC. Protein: CASSPVTSPRNEQFF.

In DNA form, the CDR3 reads TGTGCCAGCTCCCTGGACAGCCACTCTGGAAACACCATATATTTT. This codes for CASSLDSHSGNTIYF. The gene calls are TRBV18 and TRBJ1-3, with D possibly matching TRBD1 (6 bases). The CDR3 sequence is 15 residues long. V gave up 6 bases and J gave up 0 bases, with 12 bases separating them. Germline CDR1 reads KGHSH; CDR2 reads LQKENI.